This TCR beta chain stems from a study of shared clonotypes between healthy human individuals. General study points: Enrolling few donors narrowed the genetic and exposure-history diversity that was represented.

Positive CCR7 selection of CD45RO-negative cells yielded the naive CD8 cells, and terminally differentiated effector memory CD45RA+ cells were excluded. All of the donors resided in Nashville, Tennessee, and each was a Caucasian adult. Libraries were prepared by immunoSEQ multiplex PCR; TCRdb keeps only in-frame clonotypes and omits some of them. The table records roughly 650,000 clones, 95% to 96% of them present only once. On this clone: Its antigen is not identified.

Germline CDR1 reads MDHEN; CDR2 reads SYDVKM. Trimming pared 5 bases from V and 7 bases from J, leaving 12 bases between. The CDR3 extends over 13 amino acids. This clonotype was sampled from a woman under 40 in good health. The genes are TRBV28 and TRBJ1-5; D not certain. The sequenced material came from naive CD8+ T cells sorted from blood. The CDR3 here is CASSTSSWQPQHF. DNA for the CDR3: TGTGCCAGCAGTACGTCCAGTTGGCAGCCCCAGCATTTT.